This T cell receptor (beta chain) came from a study of T cells in Graves' hyperthyroidism and ophthalmopathy. General study results and limits: Ophthalmopathy was predicted by the model a median of 6.5 months ahead of onset.

Patients affected by ophthalmopathy presented a Clinical Activity Score of at least 3, a NOSPECS grade of at least 4, and disease duration below 3 months. The length of the CDR3 is 13 residues. V lost 6 bases and J 9 bases, leaving 17 bases between the germline ends. TCR beta CDR3 regions were amplified from RNA transcripts. First-round RT-PCR targeting the TCR CDR3 was performed with the HTBI primer set. TCRdb re-derived calls from the multiplex PCR reads in MiXCR, one entry per CDR3 protein. The table has around 600,000 distinct CDR3 sequences, 14% seen once. There are many counts of this clonotype. Its specificity is not known.

The clonotype comes from a woman under 30 with Graves' ophthalmopathy. Sequencing input: blood. The V and J genes are TRBV12-3 or TRBV12-4 and TRBJ1-2, with D unresolved. The chain's CDR3 is CASRSDTVDSYTF. For the CDR3, the DNA is TGTGCCAGCAGGTCTGACACGGTTGATAGCTACACCTTC.